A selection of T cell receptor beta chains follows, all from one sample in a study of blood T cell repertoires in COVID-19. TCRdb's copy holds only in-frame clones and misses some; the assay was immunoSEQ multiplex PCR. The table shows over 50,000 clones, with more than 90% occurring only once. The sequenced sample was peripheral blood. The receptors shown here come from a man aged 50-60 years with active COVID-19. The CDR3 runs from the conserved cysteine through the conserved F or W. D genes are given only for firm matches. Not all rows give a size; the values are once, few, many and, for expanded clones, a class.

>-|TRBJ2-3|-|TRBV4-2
CASSQEIADLFDTQYF
TGTGCCAGCAGCCAAGAGATAGCGGATCTATTCGATACGCAGTATTTT
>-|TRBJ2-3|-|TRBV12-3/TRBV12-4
CASTAEFTQYF
TGTGCCAGCACGGCGGAATTTACGCAGTATTTT
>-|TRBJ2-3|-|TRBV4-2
CASSQGVETDTQYF
TGTGCCAGCAGCCAAGGTGTGGAGACAGATACGCAGTATTTT
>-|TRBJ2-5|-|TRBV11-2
CASSLGQGGETQYF
TGTGCCAGCAGCTTAGGACAGGGAGGAGAGACCCAGTACTTC
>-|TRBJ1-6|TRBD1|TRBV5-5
CASRTEGTGTSPLHF
TGTGCCAGCAGGACTGAGGGGACAGGGACTTCACCCCTCCACTTT
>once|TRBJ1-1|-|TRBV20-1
CSAGAQAFF
TGCAGTGCTGGGGCACAGGCTTTCTTT
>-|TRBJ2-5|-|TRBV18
CASSDLETQYF
TGTGCCAGCTCGGACTTAGAGACCCAGTACTTC
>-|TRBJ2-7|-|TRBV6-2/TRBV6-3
CASSYHYSSYEQYF
TGTGCCAGCAGTTATCACTATAGCTCCTACGAGCAGTACTTC
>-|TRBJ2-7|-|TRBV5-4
CASSFRASPYEQYF
TGTGCCAGCAGCTTCAGGGCCTCACCCTACGAGCAGTACTTC
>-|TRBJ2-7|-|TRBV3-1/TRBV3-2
CASSQVPAGSSYEQYF
TGTGCCAGCAGCCAAGTCCCAGCCGGGAGCTCCTACGAGCAGTACTTC
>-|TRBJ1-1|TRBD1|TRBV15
CATSRGAGGLNTEAFF
TGTGCCACCAGCAGGGGGGCAGGGGGCTTGAACACTGAAGCTTTCTTT
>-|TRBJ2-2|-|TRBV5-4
CASSRDNPNTGELFF
TGTGCCAGCAGCCGGGACAACCCGAACACCGGGGAGCTGTTTTTT
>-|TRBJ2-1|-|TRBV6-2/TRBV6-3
CASSYRVAWDEQFF
TGTGCCAGCAGTTATAGAGTAGCGTGGGATGAGCAGTTCTTC
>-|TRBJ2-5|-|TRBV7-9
CASSLESNRETQYF
TGTGCCAGCAGCTTAGAATCTAACAGGGAGACCCAGTACTTC
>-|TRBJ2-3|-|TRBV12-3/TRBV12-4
CASTLGGADTQYF
TGTGCCAGCACCCTAGGGGGGGCGGATACGCAGTATTTT
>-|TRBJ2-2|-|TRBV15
CATSRDLDSANTGELFF
TGTGCCACCAGCAGAGATTTGGACTCAGCGAACACCGGGGAGCTGTTTTTT
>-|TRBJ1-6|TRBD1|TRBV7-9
CASSPSGGRGINNSPLHF
TGTGCCAGCAGCCCAAGTGGGGGCAGGGGGATTAATAATTCACCCCTCCACTTT
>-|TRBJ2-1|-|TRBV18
CASSPRGYSYNEQFF
TGTGCCAGCTCACCCCGGGGGTACTCCTACAATGAGCAGTTCTTC
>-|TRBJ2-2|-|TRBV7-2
CASSLRQGSNTGELFF
TGTGCCAGCAGCTTAAGGCAGGGGTCGAACACCGGGGAGCTGTTTTTT
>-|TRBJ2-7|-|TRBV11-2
CASSLGYRVDEQYF
TGTGCCAGCAGCTTGGGTTACAGGGTGGACGAGCAGTACTTC
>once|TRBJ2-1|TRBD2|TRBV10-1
CASSKLAGAGYNEQFF
TGCGCCAGCAGTAAATTAGCGGGAGCTGGCTACAATGAGCAGTTCTTC
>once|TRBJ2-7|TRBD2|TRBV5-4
CASSPGLAGVGEQYF
TGTGCCAGCAGCCCTGGACTAGCGGGAGTGGGCGAGCAGTACTTC
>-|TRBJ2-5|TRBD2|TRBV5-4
CASSSRTSGGVETQYF
TGTGCCAGCAGCTCCCGGACTAGCGGGGGTGTTGAGACCCAGTACTTC
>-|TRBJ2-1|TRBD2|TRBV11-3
CASSPGTSGGDEQFF
TGTGCCAGCAGCCCCGGGACTAGCGGGGGAGATGAGCAGTTCTTC
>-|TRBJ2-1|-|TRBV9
CASSVGWGVQSYNEQFF
TGTGCCAGCAGCGTAGGATGGGGAGTTCAATCCTACAATGAGCAGTTCTTC
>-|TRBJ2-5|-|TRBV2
CASSADRTETQYF
TGTGCCAGCAGTGCCGACAGGACGGAGACCCAGTACTTC
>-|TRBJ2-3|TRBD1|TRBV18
CASSPPGQGRDTQYF
TGTGCCAGCTCACCACCGGGACAGGGGCGAGATACGCAGTATTTT
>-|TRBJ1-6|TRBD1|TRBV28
CASRQSGTGKFNSPLHF
TGTGCCAGCAGACAATCCGGGACAGGGAAGTTTAATTCACCCCTCCACTTT
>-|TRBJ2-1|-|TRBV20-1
CSASESVYNEQFF
TGCAGTGCTAGTGAGAGTGTTTATAATGAGCAGTTCTTC
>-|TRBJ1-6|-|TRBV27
CASRNNRFGNSPLHF
TGTGCCAGCAGGAACAACAGGTTCGGGAATTCACCCCTCCACTTT
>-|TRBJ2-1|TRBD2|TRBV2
CASYARIGLGYNEQFF
TGTGCCAGCTACGCGAGGATCGGACTAGGCTACAATGAGCAGTTCTTC
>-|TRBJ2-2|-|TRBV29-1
CSVLPNTGELFF
TGCAGCGTTCTCCCTAACACCGGGGAGCTGTTTTTT
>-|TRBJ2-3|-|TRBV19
CASSMGRGSTDTQYF
TGTGCCAGTAGTATGGGCAGGGGAAGCACAGATACGCAGTATTTT
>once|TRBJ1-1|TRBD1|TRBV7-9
CASSADRDTEAFF
TGTGCCAGCAGCGCGGACAGGGACACTGAAGCTTTCTTT
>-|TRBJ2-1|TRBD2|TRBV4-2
CASSQGAGGDNEQFF
TGTGCCAGCAGCCAAGGGGCGGGAGGTGACAATGAGCAGTTCTTC
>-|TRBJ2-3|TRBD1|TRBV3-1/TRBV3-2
CASSQGGQGADTQYF
TGTGCCAGCAGCCAAGGAGGACAGGGGGCAGATACGCAGTATTTT
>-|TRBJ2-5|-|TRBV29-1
CSSWSEETQYF
TGCAGCTCTTGGTCGGAGGAGACCCAGTACTTC
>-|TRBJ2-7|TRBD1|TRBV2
CASKGGAGYEQYF
TGTGCCAGCAAAGGGGGCGCGGGCTACGAGCAGTACTTC
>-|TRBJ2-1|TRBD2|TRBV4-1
CASTATSGGYNEQFF
TGCGCCAGCACCGCGACTAGCGGGGGCTACAATGAGCAGTTCTTC
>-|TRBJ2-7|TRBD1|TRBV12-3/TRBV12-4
CASSLAGTVEQYF
TGTGCCAGCAGTTTAGCGGGGACAGTCGAGCAGTACTTC
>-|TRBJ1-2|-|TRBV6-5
CASSSPRRTNYGYTF
TGTGCCAGCAGTTCCCCCAGGCGAACTAACTATGGCTACACCTTC
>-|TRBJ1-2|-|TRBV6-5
CASSYSSLDSRRTF
TGTGCCAGCAGTTACTCATCTTTGGACTCCAGGCGCACCTTC
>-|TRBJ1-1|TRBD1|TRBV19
CASSPKAGQGEVTEAFF
TGTGCCAGTAGTCCCAAAGCGGGTCAGGGGGAGGTCACTGAAGCTTTCTTT
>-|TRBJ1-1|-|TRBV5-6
CASTLNSPNTEAFF
TGTGCCAGCACCTTAAACAGCCCGAACACTGAAGCTTTCTTT
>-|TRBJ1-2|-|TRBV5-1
CASSPYRNSNYGYTF
TGCGCCAGCAGCCCTTACAGAAATTCAAACTATGGCTACACCTTC
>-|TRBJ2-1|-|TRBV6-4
CASSDGPTSSEQFF
TGTGCCAGCAGTGACGGTCCTACTAGCAGTGAGCAGTTCTTC
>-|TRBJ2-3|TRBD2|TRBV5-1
CASSQMTSGRSDTQYF
TGCGCCAGCAGCCAGATGACTAGCGGGAGGTCAGATACGCAGTATTTT
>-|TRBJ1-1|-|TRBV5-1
CASSERLPTEAFF
TGCGCCAGCAGTGAGAGGTTGCCGACTGAAGCTTTCTTT
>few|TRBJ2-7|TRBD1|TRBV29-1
CSEGQGTYEQYF
TGCAGCGAGGGACAGGGGACCTACGAGCAGTACTTC
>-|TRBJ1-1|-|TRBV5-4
CASSLGLEENTEAFF
TGTGCCAGCAGCTTGGGCTTGGAGGAAAACACTGAAGCTTTCTTT
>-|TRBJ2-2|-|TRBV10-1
CAIRSIKQSTLLSRGELFF
TGCGCCATCAGAAGTATAAAACAGAGCACTTTACTGAGTCGTGGGGAGCTGTTTTTT
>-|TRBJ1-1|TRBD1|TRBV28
CASTLGQGAFTFF
TGTGCCAGCACCTTGGGACAGGGGGCTTTTACTTTCTTT